The present entry profiles one T cell receptor (beta chain) with its context. Germline V gene lookup returns CDR1 SGHNT and CDR2 YYREEE (reference sequence). V was cut by 9 bases and J by 7 bases, with 20 bases left in between. The CDR3 extends over 14 amino acids. This sample is part of a study of blood T cell repertoires in COVID-19. For the study at large: Nucleic acid was either cDNA or gDNA, and it came from T cells, B-cell-depleted T cells, or PBMCs.

Seattle participants joined during active infection and were tracked over time. Clones were sequenced by immunoSEQ multiplex PCR, and TCRdb holds only the in-frame ones, with some missing. The sample has roughly 250,000 clones; roughly nine tenths are singletons. The receptor comes from a woman aged 30 to 39 with COVID-19, enrolled during active disease. The V gene is TRBV5-4, the J gene TRBJ1-5; possible D gene TRBD1, 5 bases. Sequenced: peripheral blood. The CDR3 nucleotides read TGTGCCATGGGAGGACACCTTAAAGGGCAGCCCCAGCATTTT. Its protein product is CAMGGHLKGQPQHF.